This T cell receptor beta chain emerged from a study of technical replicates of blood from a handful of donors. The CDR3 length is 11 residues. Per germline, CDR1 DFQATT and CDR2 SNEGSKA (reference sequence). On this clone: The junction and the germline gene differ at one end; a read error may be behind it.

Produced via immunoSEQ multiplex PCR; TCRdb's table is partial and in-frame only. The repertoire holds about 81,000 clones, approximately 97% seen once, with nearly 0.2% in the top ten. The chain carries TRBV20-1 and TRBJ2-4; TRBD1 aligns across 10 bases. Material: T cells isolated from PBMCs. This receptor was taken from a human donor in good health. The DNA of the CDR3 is TGCAGTGCTGGCCGGGACAGGGGCTCCCGCTTC. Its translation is CSAGRDRGSRF.